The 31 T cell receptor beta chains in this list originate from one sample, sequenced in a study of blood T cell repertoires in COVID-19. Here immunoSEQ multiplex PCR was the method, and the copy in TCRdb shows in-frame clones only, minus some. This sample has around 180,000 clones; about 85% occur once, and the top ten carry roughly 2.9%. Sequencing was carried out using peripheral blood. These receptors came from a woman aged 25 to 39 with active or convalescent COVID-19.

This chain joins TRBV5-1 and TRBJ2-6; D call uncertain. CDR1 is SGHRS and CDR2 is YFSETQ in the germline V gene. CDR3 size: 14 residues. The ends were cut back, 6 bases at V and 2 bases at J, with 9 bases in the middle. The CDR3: CASTIEPGANVLTF. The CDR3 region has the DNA TGCGCCAGCACTATTGAACCTGGGGCCAACGTCCTGACTTTC.

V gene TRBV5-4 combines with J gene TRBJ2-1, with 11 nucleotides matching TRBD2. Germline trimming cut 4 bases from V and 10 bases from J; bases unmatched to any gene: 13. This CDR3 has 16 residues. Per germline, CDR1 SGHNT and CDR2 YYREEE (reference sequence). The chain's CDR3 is CASSPSLPSGGTEQFF. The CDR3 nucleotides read TGTGCCAGCAGCCCCTCACTTCCTAGCGGGGGGACCGAGCAGTTCTTC.

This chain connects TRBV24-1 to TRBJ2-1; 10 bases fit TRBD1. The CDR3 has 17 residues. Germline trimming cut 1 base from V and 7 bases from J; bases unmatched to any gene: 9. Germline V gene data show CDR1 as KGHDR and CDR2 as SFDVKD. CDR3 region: CATSDLGVRQGANEQFF. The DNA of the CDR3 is TGTGCCACCAGTGATTTAGGGGTGCGACAGGGGGCTAATGAGCAGTTCTTC.

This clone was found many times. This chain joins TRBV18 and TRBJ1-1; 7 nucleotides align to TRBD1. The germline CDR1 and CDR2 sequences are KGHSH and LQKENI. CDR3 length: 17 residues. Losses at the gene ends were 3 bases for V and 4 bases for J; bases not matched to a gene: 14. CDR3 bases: TGTGCCAGCTCACCGCAAACGGGACGCCAGGGGGGCACTGAAGCTTTCTTT. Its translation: CASSPQTGRQGGTEAFF.

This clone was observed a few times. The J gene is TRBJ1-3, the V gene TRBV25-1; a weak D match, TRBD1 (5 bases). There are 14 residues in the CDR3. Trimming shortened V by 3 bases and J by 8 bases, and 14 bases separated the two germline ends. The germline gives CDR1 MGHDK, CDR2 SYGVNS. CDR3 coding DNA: TGTGCCAGCAGTGACCAGGGTTCCGGCGACACCATATATTTT. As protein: CASSDQGSGDTIYF.

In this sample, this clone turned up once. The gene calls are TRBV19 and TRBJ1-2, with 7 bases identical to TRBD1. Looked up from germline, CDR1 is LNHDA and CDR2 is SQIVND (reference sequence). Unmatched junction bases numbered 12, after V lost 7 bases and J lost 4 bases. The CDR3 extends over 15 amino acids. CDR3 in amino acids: CASTDMGQSVYGYTF. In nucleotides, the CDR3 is TGTGCCAGTACCGACATGGGACAGAGTGTCTATGGCTACACCTTC.

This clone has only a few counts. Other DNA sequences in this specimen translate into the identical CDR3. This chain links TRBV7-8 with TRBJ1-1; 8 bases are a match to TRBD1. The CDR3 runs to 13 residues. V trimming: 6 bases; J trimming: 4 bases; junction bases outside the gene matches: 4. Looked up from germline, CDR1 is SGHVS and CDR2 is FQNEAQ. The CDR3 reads CASSLTGGTEAFF. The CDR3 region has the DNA TGTGCCAGCAGTCTTACAGGGGGCACTGAAGCTTTCTTT.

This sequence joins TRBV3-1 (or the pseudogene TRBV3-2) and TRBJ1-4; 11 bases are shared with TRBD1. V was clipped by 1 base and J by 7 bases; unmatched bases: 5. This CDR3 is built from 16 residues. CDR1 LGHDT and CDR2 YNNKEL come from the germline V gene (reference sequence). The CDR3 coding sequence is TGTGCCAGCAGCCAAGGCGGCGGGACAGGGGGTGAAAAACTGTTTTTT. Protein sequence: CASSQGGGTGGEKLFF.

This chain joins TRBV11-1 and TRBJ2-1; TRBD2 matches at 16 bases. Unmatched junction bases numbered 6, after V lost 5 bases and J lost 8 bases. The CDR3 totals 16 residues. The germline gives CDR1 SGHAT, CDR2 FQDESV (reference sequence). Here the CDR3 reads CASSRIGTSGRDEQFF. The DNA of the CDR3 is TGTGCCAGCAGCCGCATCGGGACTAGCGGGAGGGATGAGCAGTTCTTC.

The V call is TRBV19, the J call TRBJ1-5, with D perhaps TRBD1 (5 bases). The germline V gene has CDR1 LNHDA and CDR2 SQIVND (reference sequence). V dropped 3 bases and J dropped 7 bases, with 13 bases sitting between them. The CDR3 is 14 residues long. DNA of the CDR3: TGTGCCAGTAGTATTATAGGGGTTGACCAGCCCCAGCATTTT. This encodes CASSIIGVDQPQHF.

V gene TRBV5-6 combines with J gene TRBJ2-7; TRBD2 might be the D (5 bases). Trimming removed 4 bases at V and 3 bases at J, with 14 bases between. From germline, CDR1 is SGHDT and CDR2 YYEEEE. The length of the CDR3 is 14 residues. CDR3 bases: TGTGCCAGCAGCCCGGCGGACTGGAGCTACGAGCAGTACTTC. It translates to CASSPADWSYEQYF.

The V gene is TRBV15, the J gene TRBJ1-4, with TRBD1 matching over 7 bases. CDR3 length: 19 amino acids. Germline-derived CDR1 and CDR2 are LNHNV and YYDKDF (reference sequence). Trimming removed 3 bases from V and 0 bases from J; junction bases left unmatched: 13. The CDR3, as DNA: TGTGCCACCAGCAGTCGAGGGGGCGCGAGGGGCGCAACTAATGAAAAACTGTTTTTT. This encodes CATSSRGGARGATNEKLFF.

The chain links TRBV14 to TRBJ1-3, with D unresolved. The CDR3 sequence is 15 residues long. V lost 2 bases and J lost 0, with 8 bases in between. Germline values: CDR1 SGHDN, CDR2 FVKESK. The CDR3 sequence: CASSQISRSGNTIYF. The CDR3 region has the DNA TGTGCCAGCAGCCAAATCTCCCGCTCTGGAAACACCATATATTTT. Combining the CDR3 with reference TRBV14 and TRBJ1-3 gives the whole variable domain EAGVTQFPSHSVIEKGQTVTLRCDPISGHDNLYWYRRVMGKEIKFLLHFVKESKQDESGMPNNRFLAERTGGTYSTLKVQPAELEDSGVYFCASSQISRSGNTIYFGEGSWLTVV.

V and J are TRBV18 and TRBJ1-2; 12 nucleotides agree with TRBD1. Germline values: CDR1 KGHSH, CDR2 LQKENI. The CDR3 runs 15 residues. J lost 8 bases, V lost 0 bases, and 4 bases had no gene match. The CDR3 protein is CASSPPGQGAIGYTF. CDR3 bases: TGTGCCAGCTCACCACCGGGACAGGGGGCGATCGGCTACACCTTC. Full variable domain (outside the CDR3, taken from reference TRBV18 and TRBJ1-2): NAGVMQNPRHLVRRRGQEARLRCSPMKGHSHVYWYRQLPEEGLKFMVYLQKENIIDESGMPKERFSAEFPKEGPSILRIQQVVRGDSAAYFCASSPPGQGAIGYTFGSGTRLTVV.

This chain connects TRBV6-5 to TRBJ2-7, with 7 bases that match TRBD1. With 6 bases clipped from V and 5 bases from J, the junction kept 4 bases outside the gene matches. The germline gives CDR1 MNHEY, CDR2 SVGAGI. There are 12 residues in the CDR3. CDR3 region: CASSRQGHEQYF. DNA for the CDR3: TGTGCCAGCAGCAGACAGGGCCACGAGCAGTACTTC.

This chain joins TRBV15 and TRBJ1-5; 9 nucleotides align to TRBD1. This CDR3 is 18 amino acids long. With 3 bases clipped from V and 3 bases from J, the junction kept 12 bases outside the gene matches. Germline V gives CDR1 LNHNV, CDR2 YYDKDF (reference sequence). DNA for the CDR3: TGTGCCACCAGCAGTGCCAGTTTGCGGACAGGGGTCAATCAGCCCCAGCATTTT. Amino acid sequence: CATSSASLRTGVNQPQHF. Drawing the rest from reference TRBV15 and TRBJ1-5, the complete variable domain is DAMVIQNPRYQVTQFGKPVTLSCSQTLNHNVMYWYQQKSSQAPKLLFHYYDKDFNNEADTPDNFQSRRPNTSFCFLDIRSPGLGDTAMYLCATSSASLRTGVNQPQHFGDGTRLSIL.

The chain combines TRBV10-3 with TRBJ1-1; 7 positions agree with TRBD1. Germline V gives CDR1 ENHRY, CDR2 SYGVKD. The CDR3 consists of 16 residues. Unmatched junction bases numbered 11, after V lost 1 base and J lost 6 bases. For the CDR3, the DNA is TGTGCCATCAGTGAGTTTACCGGGACAGCGAATCCTGAAGCTTTCTTT. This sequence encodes CAISEFTGTANPEAFF.

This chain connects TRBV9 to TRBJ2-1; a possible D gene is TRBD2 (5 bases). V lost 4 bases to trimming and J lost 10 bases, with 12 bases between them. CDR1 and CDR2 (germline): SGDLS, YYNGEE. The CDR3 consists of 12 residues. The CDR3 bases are TGTGCCAGCAGCCTGCGGACGGGGGAGCAGTTCTTC. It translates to CASSLRTGEQFF.

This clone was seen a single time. CDR3 nucleotide sequence: TGTGCCAGCAGTTTGCGGCCTACAGGGGTACCACCTCCTGAAGCTTTCTTT. It is translated as CASSLRPTGVPPPEAFF. V usage is TRBV27 and J usage is TRBJ1-1; 7 bases fit TRBD1. CDR3 length equals 17 residues. Trimming cost V 3 bases and J 6 bases; bases outside gene matches: 16. Germline V gene data show CDR1 as MNHEY and CDR2 as SMNVEV (reference sequence).

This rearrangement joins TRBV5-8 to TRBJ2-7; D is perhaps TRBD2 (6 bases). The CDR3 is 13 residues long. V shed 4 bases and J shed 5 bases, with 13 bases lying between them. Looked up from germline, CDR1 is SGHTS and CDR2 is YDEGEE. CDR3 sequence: CASSVSGVHEQYF. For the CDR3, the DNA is TGTGCCAGCAGCGTTAGCGGAGTCCACGAGCAGTACTTC.

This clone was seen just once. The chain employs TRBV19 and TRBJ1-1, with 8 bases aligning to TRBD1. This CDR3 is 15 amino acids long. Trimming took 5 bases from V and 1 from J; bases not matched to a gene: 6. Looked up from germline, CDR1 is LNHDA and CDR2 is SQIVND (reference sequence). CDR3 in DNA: TGTGCCAGTAGTTTCCCAGGGGGCAAGAACACTGAAGCTTTCTTT. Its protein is CASSFPGGKNTEAFF.

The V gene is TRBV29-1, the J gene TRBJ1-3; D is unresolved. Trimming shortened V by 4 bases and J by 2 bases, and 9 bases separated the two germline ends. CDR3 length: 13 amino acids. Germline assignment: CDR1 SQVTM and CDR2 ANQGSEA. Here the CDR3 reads CSVVSAAGNTIYF. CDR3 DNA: TGCAGCGTTGTAAGTGCGGCTGGAAACACCATATATTTT. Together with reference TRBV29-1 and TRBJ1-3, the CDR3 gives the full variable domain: SAVISQKPSRDICQRGTSLTIQCQVDSQVTMMFWYRQQPGQSLTLIATANQGSEATYESGFVIDKFPISRPNLTFSTLTVSNMSPEDSSIYLCSVVSAAGNTIYFGEGSWLTVV.

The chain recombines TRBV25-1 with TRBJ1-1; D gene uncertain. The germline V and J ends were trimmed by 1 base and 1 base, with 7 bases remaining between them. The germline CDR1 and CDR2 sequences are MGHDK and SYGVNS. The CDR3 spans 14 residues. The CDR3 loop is CASSEWEGNTEAFF. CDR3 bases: TGTGCCAGCAGTGAATGGGAGGGGAACACTGAAGCTTTCTTT.

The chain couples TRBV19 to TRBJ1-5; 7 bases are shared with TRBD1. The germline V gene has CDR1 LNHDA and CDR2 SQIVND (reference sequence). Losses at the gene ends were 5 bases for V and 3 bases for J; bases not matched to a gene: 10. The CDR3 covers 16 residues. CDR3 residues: CASSSGTVVINQPQHF. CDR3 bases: TGTGCCAGTAGTTCCGGGACAGTTGTCATCAATCAGCCCCAGCATTTT.

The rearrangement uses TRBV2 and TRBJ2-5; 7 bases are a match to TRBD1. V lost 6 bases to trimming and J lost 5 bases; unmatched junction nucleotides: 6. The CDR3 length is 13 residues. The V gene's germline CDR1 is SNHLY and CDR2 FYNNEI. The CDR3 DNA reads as TGTGCCAGCAGCCTAAGGGGGCCGGAGACCCAGTACTTC. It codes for CASSLRGPETQYF.

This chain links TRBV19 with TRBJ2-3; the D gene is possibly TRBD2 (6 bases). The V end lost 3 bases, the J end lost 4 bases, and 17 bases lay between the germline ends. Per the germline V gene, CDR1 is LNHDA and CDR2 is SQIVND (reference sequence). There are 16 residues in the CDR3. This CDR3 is CASSIIADLGADTQYF. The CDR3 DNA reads TGTGCCAGTAGTATTATAGCGGACCTAGGAGCAGATACGCAGTATTTT.

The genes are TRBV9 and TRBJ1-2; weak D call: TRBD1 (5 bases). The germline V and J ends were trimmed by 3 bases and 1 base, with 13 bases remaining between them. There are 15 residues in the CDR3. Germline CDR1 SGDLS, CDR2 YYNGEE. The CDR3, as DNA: TGTGCCAGCAGCGGGCAGGGCCCCATTAACTATGGCTACACCTTC. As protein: CASSGQGPINYGYTF.

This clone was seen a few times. This CDR3 reads CASSIFSGVGTEAFF. The CDR3 nucleotides are TGTGCCAGTAGTATATTTTCAGGGGTGGGCACTGAAGCTTTCTTT. The chain carries TRBV19 and TRBJ1-1, with D tentatively TRBD1 (6 bases). CDR1 and CDR2 from the germline V gene are LNHDA and SQIVND (reference sequence). This CDR3 comprises 15 residues. V gave up 2 bases and J gave up 4 bases, with 14 bases separating them. Based on the CDR3 plus reference TRBV19 and TRBJ1-1, the full variable domain is DGGITQSPKYLFRKEGQNVTLSCEQNLNHDAMYWYRQDPGQGLRLIYYSQIVNDFQKGDIAEGYSVSREKKESFPLTVTSAQKNPTAFYLCASSIFSGVGTEAFFGQGTRLTVV.

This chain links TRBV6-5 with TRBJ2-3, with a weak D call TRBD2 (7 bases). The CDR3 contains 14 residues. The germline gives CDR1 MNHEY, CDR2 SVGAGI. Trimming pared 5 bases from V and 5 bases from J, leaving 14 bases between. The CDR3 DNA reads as TGTGCCAGCAGTCGCCCCGGGGGGCGAGATACGCAGTATTTT. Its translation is CASSRPGGRDTQYF.

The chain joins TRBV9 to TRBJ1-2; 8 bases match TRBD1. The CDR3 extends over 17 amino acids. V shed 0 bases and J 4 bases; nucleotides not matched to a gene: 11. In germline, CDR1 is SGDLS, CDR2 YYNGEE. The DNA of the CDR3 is TGTGCCAGCAGCGTAGCGGGGACAGGCTCTCTTTTCTATGGCTACACCTTC. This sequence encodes CASSVAGTGSLFYGYTF. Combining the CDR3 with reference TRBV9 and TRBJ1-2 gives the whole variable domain DSGVTQTPKHLITATGQRVTLRCSPRSGDLSVYWYQQSLDQGLQFLIQYYNGEERAKGNILERFSAQQFPDLHSELNLSSLELGDSALYFCASSVAGTGSLFYGYTFGSGTRLTVV.

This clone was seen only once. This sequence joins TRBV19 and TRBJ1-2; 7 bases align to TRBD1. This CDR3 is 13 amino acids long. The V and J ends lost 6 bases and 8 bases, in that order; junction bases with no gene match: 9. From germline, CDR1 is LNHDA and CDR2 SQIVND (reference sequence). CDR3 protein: CASRATGMGGYTF. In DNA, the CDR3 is TGTGCCAGTAGAGCGACAGGGATGGGGGGCTACACCTTC.